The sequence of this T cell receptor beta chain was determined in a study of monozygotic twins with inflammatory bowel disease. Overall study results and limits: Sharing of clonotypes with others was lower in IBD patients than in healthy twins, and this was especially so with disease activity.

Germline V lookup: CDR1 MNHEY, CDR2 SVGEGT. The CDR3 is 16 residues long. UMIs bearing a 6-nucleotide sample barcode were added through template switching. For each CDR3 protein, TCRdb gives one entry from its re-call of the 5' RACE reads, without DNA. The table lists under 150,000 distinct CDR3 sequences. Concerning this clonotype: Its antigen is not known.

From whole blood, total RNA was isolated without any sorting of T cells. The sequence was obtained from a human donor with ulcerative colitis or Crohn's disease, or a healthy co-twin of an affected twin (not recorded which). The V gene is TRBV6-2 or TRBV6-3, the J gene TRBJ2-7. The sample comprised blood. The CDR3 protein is CAISYSLASDPYEQYF.